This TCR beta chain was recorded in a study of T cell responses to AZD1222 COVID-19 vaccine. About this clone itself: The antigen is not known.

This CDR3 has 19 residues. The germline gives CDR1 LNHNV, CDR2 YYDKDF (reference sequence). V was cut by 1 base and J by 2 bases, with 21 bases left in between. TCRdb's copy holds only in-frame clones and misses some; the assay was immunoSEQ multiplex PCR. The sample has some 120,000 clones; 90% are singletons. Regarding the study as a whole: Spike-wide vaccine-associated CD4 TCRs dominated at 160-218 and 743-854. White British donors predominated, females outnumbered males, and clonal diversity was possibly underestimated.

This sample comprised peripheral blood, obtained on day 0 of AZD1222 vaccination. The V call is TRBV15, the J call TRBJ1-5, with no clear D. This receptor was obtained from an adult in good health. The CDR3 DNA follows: TGTGCCACCAGCAGAGGTGTGGGCGGAGCTCATAGAGGCAATCAGCCCCAGCATTTT. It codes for CATSRGVGGAHRGNQPQHF.